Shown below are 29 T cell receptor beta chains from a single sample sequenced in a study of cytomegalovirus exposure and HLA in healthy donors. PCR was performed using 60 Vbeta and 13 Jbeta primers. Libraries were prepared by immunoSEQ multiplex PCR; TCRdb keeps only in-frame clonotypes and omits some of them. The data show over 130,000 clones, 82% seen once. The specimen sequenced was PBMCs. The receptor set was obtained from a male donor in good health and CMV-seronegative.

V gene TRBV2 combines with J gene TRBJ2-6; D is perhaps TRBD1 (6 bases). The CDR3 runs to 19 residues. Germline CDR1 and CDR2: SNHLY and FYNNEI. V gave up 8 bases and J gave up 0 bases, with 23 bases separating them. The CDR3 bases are TGTGCCAGCCGTGCGTTTACAGGGATCACCGGCTCTGGGGCCAACGTCCTGACTTTC. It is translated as CASRAFTGITGSGANVLTF.

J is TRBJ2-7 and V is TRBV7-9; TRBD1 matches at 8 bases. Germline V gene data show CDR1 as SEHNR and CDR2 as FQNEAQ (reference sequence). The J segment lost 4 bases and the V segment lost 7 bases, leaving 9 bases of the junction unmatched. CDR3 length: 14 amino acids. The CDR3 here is CASTMTGVGYEQYF. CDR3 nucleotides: TGTGCCAGCACCATGACAGGGGTCGGATACGAGCAGTACTTC.

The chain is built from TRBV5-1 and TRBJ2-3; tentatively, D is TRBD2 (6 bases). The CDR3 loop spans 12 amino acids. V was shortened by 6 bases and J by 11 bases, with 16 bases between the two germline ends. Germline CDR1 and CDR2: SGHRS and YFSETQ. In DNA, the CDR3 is TGCGCCAGCACCCCTGGTCGGGGACTGCAGTATTTT. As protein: CASTPGRGLQYF. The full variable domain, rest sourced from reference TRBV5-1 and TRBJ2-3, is KAGVTQTPRYLIKTRGQQVTLSCSPISGHRSVSWYQQTPGQGLQFLFEYFSETQRNKGNFPGRFSGRQFSNSRSEMNVSTLELGDSALYLCASTPGRGLQYFGPGTRLTVL.

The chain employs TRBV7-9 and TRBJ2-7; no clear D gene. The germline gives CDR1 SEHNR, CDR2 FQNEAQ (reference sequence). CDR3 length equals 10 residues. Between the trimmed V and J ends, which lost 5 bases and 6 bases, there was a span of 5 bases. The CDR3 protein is CASSNGEQYF. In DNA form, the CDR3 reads TGTGCCAGCAGCAACGGCGAGCAGTACTTC. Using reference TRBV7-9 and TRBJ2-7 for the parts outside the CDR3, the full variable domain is DTGVSQNPRHKITKRGQNVTFRCDPISEHNRLYWYRQTLGQGPEFLTYFQNEAQLEKSRLLSDRFSAERPKGSFSTLEIQRTEQGDSAMYLCASSNGEQYFGPGTRLTVT.

CDR3 sequence: CASSLAGGGQPQHF. DNA of the CDR3: TGTGCCAGCAGCTTAGCGGGGGGTGGGCAGCCCCAGCATTTT. This chain connects TRBV7-2 to TRBJ1-5; perhaps TRBD1 as D (5 bases). CDR3 length: 14 amino acids. Germline CDR1 is SGHTA and CDR2 is FQGNSA. V was pared by 0 bases and J by 7 bases, with 10 bases between.

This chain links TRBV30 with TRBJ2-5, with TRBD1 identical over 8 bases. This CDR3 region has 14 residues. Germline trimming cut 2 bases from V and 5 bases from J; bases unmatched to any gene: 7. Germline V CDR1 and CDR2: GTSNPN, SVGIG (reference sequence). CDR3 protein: CAWSPLTGGETQYF. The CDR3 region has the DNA TGTGCCTGGAGTCCACTTACAGGGGGGGAGACCCAGTACTTC. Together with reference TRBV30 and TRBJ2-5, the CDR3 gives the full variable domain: SQTIHQWPATLVQPVGSPLSLECTVEGTSNPNLYWYRQAAGRGLQLLFYSVGIGQISSEVPQNLSASRPQDRQFILSSKKLLLSDSGFYLCAWSPLTGGETQYFGPGTRLLVL.

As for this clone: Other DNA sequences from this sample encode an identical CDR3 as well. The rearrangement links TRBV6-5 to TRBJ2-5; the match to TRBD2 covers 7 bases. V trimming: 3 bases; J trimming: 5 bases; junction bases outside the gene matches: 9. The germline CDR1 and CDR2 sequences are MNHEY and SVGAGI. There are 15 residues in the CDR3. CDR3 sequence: CASSYGGRAVETQYF. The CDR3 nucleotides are TGTGCCAGCAGTTATGGAGGGAGGGCTGTGGAGACCCAGTACTTC.

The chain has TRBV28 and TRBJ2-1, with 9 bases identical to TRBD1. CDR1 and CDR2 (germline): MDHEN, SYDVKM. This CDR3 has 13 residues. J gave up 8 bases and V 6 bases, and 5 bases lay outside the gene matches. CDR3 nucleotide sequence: TGTGCCAGCAGCCTGGACAGGGGTCATGAGCAGTTCTTC. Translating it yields CASSLDRGHEQFF. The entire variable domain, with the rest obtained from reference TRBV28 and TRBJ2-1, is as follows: DVKVTQSSRYLVKRTGEKVFLECVQDMDHENMFWYRQDPGLGLRLIYFSYDVKMKEKGDIPEGYSVSREKKERFSLILESASTNQTSMYLCASSLDRGHEQFFGPGTRLTVL.

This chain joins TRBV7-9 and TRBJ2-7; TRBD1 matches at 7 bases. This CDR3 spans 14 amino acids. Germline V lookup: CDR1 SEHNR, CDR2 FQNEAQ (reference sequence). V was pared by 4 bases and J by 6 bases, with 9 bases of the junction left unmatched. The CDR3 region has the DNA TGTGCCAGCAGCTCCAGTTTGAGACAGGGCGAGCAGTACTTC. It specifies CASSSSLRQGEQYF.

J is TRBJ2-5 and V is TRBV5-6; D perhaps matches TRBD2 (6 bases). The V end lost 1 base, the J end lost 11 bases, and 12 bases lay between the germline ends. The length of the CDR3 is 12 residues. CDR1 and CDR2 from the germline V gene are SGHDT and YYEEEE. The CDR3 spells CASSLLWEAQYF. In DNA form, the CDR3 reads TGTGCCAGCAGCTTGTTGTGGGAGGCGCAGTACTTC.

The CDR3 DNA sequence: TGTGCCAGCAGCGAAAACGGGAGGGCCGGGAATGAGCAGTTCTTC. Its translation: CASSENGRAGNEQFF. The chain combines TRBV7-3 with TRBJ2-1; 8 bases are shared with TRBD2. V trimming: 5 bases; J trimming: 7 bases; junction bases outside the gene matches: 10. The CDR3 sequence is 15 residues long. Germline V gene sequence: CDR1 SGHTA, CDR2 FQGTGA. Based on the CDR3 plus reference TRBV7-3 and TRBJ2-1, the full variable domain is GAGVSQTPSNKVTEKGKYVELRCDPISGHTALYWYRQSLGQGPEFLIYFQGTGAADDSGLPNDRFFAVRPEGSVSTLKIQRTERGDSAVYLCASSENGRAGNEQFFGPGTRLTVL.

CDR3 in DNA: TGTGCCAGCAGCCGGAATCAGGGTCAGCCCCAGCATTTT. This translates into CASSRNQGQPQHF. This chain joins TRBV7-8 and TRBJ1-5; the D gene is possibly TRBD1 (5 bases). The CDR3 is 13 residues long. Trimming removed 5 bases at V and 6 bases at J, with 11 bases between. Germline CDR1 is SGHVS and CDR2 is FQNEAQ.

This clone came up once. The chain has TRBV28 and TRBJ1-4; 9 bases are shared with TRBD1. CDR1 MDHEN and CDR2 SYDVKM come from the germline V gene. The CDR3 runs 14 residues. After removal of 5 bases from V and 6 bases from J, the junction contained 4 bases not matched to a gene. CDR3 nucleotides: TGTGCCAGCAGTCAGGGACAGGGTTATGAAAAACTGTTTTTT. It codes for CASSQGQGYEKLFF.

The CDR3 coding sequence is TGTGCCAGCAGCCAAGTGGGAGCTCTCAGAAACTATGGCTACACCTTC. It encodes CASSQVGALRNYGYTF. V and J are TRBV14 and TRBJ1-2; no clear D. CDR1 and CDR2 from the germline V gene are SGHDN and FVKESK. There are 16 residues in the CDR3. Between the trimmed V and J ends, which lost 1 base and 2 bases, there was a span of 14 bases. Supplemented by reference TRBV14 and TRBJ1-2, the full variable domain reads EAGVTQFPSHSVIEKGQTVTLRCDPISGHDNLYWYRRVMGKEIKFLLHFVKESKQDESGMPNNRFLAERTGGTYSTLKVQPAELEDSGVYFCASSQVGALRNYGYTFGSGTRLTVV.

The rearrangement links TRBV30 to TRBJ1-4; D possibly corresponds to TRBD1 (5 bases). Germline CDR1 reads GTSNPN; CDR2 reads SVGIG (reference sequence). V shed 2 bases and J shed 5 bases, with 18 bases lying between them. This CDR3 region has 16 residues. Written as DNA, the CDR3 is TGTGCCTGGAGTTACCCGGATCGACAGATAAATGAAAAACTGTTTTTT. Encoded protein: CAWSYPDRQINEKLFF.

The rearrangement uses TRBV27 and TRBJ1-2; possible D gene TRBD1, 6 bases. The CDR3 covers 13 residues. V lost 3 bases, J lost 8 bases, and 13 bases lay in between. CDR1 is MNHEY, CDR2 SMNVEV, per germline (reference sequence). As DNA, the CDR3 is TGTGCCAGCAGTTTCTCCGGGACACGCGGCTACACCTTC. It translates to CASSFSGTRGYTF.

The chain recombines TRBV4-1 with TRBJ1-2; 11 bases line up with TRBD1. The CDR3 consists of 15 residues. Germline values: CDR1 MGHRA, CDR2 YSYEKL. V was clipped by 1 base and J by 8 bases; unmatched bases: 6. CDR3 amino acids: CASSQVGQGARGYTF. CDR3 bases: TGCGCCAGCAGCCAAGTTGGACAGGGGGCCAGGGGCTACACCTTC.

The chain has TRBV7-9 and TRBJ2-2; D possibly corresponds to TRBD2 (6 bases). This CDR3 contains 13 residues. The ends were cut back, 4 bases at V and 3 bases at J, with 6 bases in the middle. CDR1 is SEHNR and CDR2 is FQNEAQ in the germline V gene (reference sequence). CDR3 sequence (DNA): TGTGCCAGCAGCTGGGGGGACACCGGGGAGCTGTTTTTT. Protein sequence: CASSWGDTGELFF.

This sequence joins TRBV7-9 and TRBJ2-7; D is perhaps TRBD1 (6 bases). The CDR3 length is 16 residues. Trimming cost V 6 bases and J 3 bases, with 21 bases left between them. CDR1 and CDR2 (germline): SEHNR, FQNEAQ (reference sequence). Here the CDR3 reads CASSLSEDSDLYEQYF. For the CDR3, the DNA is TGTGCCAGCAGTTTAAGTGAGGACAGCGATCTCTACGAGCAGTACTTC.

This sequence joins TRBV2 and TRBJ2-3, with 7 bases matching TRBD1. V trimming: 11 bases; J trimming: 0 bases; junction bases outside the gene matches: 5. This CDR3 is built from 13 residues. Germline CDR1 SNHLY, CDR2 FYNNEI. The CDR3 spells CAVLQGSTDTQYF. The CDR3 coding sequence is TGTGCCGTTCTACAGGGGAGCACAGATACGCAGTATTTT.

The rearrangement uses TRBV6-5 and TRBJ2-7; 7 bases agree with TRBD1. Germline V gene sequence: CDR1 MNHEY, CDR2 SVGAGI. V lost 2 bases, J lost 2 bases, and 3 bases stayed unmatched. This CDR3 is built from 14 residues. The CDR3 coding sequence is TGTGCCAGCAGTTACGAGACAGGGCCCTACGAGCAGTACTTC. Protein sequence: CASSYETGPYEQYF.

The CDR3 nucleotides read TGTGCCAGCAGGAACTCGGTGGGGGCCTATGGCTACACCTTC. The encoded protein is CASRNSVGAYGYTF. This chain joins TRBV9 and TRBJ1-2; tentatively, D is TRBD1 (6 bases). V dropped 5 bases and J dropped 4 bases, with 15 bases sitting between them. The germline gives CDR1 SGDLS, CDR2 YYNGEE. This CDR3 region has 14 residues.

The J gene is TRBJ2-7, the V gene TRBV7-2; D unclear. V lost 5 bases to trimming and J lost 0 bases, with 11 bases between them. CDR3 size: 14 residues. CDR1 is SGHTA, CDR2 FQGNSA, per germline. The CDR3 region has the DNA TGTGCCAGCAGCCTACTGCGGAGCTCCTACGAGCAGTACTTC. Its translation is CASSLLRSSYEQYF.

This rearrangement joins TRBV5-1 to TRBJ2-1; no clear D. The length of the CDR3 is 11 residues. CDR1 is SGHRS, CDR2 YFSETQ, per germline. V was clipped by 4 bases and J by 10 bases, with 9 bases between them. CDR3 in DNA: TGCGCCAGCAGCACCCTGACAGAGCAGTTCTTC. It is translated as CASSTLTEQFF. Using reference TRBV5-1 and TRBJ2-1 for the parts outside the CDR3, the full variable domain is KAGVTQTPRYLIKTRGQQVTLSCSPISGHRSVSWYQQTPGQGLQFLFEYFSETQRNKGNFPGRFSGRQFSNSRSEMNVSTLELGDSALYLCASSTLTEQFFGPGTRLTVL.

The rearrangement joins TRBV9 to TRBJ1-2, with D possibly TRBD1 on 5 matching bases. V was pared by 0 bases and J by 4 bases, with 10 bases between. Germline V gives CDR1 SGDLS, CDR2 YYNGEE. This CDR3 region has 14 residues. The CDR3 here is CASSVAGGSYGYTF. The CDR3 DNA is TGTGCCAGCAGCGTAGCCGGGGGTAGCTATGGCTACACCTTC.

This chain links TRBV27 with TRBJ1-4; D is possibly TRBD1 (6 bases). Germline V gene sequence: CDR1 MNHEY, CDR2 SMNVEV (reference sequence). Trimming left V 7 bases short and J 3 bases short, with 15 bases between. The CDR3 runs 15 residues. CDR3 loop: CASKLGAAPNEKLFF. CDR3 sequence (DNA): TGTGCCAGCAAATTGGGGGCGGCCCCTAATGAAAAACTGTTTTTT.

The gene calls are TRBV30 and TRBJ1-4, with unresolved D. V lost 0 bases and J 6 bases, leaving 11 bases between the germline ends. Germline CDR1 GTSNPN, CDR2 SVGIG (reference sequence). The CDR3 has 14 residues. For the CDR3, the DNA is TGTGCCTGGAGTGTACGGGGAGGGTATGAAAAACTGTTTTTT. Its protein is CAWSVRGGYEKLFF. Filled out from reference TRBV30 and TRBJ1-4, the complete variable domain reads SQTIHQWPATLVQPVGSPLSLECTVEGTSNPNLYWYRQAAGRGLQLLFYSVGIGQISSEVPQNLSASRPQDRQFILSSKKLLLSDSGFYLCAWSVRGGYEKLFFGSGTQLSVL.

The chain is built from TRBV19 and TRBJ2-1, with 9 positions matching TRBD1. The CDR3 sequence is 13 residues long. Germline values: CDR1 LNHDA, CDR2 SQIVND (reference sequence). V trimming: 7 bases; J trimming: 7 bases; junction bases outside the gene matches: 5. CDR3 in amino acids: CASTMDRGNEQFF. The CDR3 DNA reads TGTGCCAGTACTATGGACAGGGGTAATGAGCAGTTCTTC.

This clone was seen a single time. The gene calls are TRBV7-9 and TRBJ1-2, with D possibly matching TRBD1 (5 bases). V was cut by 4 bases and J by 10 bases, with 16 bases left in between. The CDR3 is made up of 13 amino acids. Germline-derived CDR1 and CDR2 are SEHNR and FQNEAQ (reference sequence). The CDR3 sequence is CASSSTLDKVYTF. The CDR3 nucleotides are TGTGCCAGCAGCTCAACCCTGGACAAAGTCTACACCTTC.